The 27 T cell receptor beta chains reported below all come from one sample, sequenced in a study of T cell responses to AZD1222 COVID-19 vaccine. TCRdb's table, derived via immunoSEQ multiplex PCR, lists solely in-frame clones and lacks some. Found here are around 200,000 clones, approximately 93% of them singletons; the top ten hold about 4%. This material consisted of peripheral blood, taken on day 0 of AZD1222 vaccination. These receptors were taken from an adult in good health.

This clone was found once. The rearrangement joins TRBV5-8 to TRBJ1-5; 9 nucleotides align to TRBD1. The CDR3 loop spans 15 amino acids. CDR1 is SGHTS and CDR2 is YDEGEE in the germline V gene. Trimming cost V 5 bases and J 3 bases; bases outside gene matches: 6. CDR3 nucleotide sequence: TGTGCCAGCAGTATACGGGACAGGGCCAATCAGCCCCAGCATTTT. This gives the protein CASSIRDRANQPQHF.

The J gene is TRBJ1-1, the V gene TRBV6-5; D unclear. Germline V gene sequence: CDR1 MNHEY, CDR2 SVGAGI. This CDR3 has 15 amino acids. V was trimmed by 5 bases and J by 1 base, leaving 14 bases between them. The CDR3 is CASSTPGLRNTEAFF. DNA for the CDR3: TGTGCCAGCAGTACGCCCGGGCTCCGGAACACTGAAGCTTTCTTT.

CDR3 nucleotides: TGTGCCAGCAGTTATCGTCCTGCTAGTACTAACAATGAGCAGTTCTTC. This sequence encodes CASSYRPASTNNEQFF. This chain connects TRBV6-2 or TRBV6-3 to TRBJ2-1; no clear D. V lost 3 bases, J lost 5 bases, and 17 bases lay in between. This CDR3 spans 16 amino acids. The germline V gene has CDR1 MNHEY and CDR2 SVGEGT.

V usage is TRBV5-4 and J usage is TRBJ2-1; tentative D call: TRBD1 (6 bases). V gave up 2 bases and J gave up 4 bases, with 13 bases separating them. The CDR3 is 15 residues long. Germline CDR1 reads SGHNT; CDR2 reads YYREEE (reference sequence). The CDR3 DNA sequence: TGTGCCAGCAGCTTCGACAGGAGCTCTTACAATGAGCAGTTCTTC. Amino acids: CASSFDRSSYNEQFF.

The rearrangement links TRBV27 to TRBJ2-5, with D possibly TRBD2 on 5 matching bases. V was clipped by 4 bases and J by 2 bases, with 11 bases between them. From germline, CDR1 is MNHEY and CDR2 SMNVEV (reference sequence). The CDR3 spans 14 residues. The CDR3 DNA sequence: TGTGCCAGCAGTTCGACGGGGTTACAAGAGACCCAGTACTTC. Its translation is CASSSTGLQETQYF.

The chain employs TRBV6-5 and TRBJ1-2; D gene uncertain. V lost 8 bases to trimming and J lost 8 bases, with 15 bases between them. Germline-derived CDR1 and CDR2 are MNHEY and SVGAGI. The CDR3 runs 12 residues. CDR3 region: CASAQTESGYTF. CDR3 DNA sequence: TGTGCCAGCGCACAAACAGAGTCCGGCTACACCTTC.

The CDR3 region is CASTQGTVYTEAFF. The CDR3 region has the DNA TGTGCCAGCACCCAAGGGACGGTTTACACTGAAGCTTTCTTT. V usage is TRBV7-9 and J usage is TRBJ1-1; D is perhaps TRBD1 (5 bases). Deletions cut 7 bases from V and 3 bases from J, with 15 bases between. From germline, CDR1 is SEHNR and CDR2 FQNEAQ (reference sequence). The CDR3 runs 14 residues.

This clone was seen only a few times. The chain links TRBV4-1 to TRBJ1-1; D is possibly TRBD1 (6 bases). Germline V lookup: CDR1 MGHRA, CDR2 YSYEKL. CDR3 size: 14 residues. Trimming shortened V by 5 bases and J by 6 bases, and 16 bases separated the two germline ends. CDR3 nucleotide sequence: TGCGCCAGCAGCACCTCCAAAGGGGGATCTGAAGCTTTCTTT. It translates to CASSTSKGGSEAFF.

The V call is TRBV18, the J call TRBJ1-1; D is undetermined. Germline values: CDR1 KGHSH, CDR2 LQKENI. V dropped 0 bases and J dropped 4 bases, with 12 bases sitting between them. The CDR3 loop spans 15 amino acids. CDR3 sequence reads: CASSPPGPRGTEAFF. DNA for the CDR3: TGTGCCAGCTCACCACCAGGACCCCGCGGCACTGAAGCTTTCTTT. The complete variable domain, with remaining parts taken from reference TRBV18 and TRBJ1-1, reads NAGVMQNPRHLVRRRGQEARLRCSPMKGHSHVYWYRQLPEEGLKFMVYLQKENIIDESGMPKERFSAEFPKEGPSILRIQQVVRGDSAAYFCASSPPGPRGTEAFFGQGTRLTVV.

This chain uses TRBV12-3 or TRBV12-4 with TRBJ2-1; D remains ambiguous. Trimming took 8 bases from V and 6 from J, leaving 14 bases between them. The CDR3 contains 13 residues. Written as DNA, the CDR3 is TGTGCCAGCCTAAGCCACCCTGGCAATGAGCAGTTCTTC. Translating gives CASLSHPGNEQFF.

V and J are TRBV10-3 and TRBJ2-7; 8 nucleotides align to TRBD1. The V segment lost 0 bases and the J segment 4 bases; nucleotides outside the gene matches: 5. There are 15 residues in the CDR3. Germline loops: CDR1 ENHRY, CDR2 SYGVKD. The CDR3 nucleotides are TGTGCCATCAGTGAGTCGACAGGGGCGGAGTACGAGCAGTACTTC. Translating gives CAISESTGAEYEQYF.

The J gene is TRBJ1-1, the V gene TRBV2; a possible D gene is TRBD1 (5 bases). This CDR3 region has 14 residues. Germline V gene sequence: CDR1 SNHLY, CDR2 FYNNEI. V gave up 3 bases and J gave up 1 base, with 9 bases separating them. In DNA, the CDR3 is TGTGCCAGCAGTGACCAGGGTGCGAACACTGAAGCTTTCTTT. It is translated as CASSDQGANTEAFF.

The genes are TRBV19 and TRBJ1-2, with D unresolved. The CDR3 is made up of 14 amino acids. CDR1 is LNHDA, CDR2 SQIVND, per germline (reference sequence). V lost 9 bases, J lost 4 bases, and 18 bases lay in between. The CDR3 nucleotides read TGTGCCAGCCATCCCCAGCCAGGAGGCTATGGCTACACCTTC. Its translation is CASHPQPGGYGYTF.

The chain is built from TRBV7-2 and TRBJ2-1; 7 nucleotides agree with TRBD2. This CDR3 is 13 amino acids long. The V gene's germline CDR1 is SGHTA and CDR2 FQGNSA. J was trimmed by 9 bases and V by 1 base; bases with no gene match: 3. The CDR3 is CASSLERDGEQFF. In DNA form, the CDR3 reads TGTGCCAGCAGCTTAGAGCGGGATGGTGAGCAGTTCTTC. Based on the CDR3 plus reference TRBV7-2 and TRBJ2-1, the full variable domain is GAGVSQSPSNKVTEKGKDVELRCDPISGHTALYWYRQSLGQGLEFLIYFQGNSAPDKSGLPSDRFSAERTGGSVSTLTIQRTQQEDSAVYLCASSLERDGEQFFGPGTRLTVL.

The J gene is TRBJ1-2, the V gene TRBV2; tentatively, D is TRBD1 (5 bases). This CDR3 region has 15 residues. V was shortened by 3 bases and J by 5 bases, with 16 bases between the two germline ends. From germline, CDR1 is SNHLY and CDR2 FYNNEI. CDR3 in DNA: TGTGCCAGCAGTGAGGGGGAGATTTCTTGGTATGGCTACACCTTC. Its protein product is CASSEGEISWYGYTF.

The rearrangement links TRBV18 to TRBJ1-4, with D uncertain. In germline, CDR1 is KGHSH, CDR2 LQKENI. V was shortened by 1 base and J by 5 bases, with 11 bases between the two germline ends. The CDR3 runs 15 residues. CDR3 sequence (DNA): TGTGCCAGCTCACCACGAGTGAACCTAAATGAAAAACTGTTTTTT. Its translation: CASSPRVNLNEKLFF.

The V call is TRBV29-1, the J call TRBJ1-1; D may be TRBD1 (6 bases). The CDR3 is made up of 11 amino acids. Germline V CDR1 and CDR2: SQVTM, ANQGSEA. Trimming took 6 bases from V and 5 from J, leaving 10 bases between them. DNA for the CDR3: TGCAGCGTAGACCAGGGGACTGAAGCTTTCTTT. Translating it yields CSVDQGTEAFF. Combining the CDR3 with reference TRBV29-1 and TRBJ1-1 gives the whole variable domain SAVISQKPSRDICQRGTSLTIQCQVDSQVTMMFWYRQQPGQSLTLIATANQGSEATYESGFVIDKFPISRPNLTFSTLTVSNMSPEDSSIYLCSVDQGTEAFFGQGTRLTVV.

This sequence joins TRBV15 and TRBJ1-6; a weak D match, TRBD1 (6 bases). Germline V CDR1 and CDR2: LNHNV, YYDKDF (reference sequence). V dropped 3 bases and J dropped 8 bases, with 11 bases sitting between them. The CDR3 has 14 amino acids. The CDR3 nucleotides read TGTGCCACCAGCAGCACAAGACAGGATTCACCCCTCCACTTT. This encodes CATSSTRQDSPLHF.

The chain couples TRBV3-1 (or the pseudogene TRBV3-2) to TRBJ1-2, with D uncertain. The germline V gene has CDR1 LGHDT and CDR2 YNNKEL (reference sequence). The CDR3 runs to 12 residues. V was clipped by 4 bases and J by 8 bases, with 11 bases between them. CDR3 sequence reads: CASSPHIMGYTF. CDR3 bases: TGTGCCAGCAGCCCACATATCATGGGCTACACCTTC.

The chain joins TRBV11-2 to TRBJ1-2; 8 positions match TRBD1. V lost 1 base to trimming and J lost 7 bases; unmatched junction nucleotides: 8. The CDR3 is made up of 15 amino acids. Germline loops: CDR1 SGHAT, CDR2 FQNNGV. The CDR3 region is CASSLAGQGVFGYTF. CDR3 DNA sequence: TGTGCCAGCAGCTTAGCAGGACAGGGAGTATTTGGCTACACCTTC.

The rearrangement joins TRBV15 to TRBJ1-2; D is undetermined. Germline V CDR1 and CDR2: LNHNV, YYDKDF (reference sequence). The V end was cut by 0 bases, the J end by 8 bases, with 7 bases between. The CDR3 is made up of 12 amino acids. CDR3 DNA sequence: TGTGCCACCAGCAGAGATCCGGCAGGCTACACCTTC. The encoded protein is CATSRDPAGYTF.

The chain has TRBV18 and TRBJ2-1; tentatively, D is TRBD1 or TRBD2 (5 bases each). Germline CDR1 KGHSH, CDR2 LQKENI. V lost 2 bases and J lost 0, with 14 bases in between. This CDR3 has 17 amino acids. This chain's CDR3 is CASSPSMGRSSYNEQFF. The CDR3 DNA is TGTGCCAGCTCACCATCGATGGGACGAAGCTCCTACAATGAGCAGTTCTTC.

The CDR3 reads CASSEWTGGYTEAFF. CDR3 coding DNA: TGTGCCAGCAGTGAATGGACAGGGGGCTACACTGAAGCTTTCTTT. The rearrangement joins TRBV6-1 to TRBJ1-1, with TRBD1 identical over 11 bases. Losses at the gene ends were 2 bases for V and 3 bases for J; bases not matched to a gene: 2. The germline gives CDR1 MNHNS, CDR2 SASEGT. This CDR3 region has 15 residues.

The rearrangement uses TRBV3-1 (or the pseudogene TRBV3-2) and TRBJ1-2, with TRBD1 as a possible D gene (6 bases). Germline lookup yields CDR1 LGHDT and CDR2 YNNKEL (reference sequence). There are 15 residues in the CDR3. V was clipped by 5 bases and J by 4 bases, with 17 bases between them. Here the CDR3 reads CASSDLQGSRYGYTF. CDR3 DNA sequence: TGTGCCAGCAGCGATCTACAGGGAAGCCGCTATGGCTACACCTTC.

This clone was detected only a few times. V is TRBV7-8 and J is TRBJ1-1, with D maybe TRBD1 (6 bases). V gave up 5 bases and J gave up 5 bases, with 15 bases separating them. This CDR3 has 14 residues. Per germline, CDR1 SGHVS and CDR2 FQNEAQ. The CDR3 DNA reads TGTGCCAGCAGCCGGACAGAGGGGCGGACTGAAGCTTTCTTT. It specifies CASSRTEGRTEAFF. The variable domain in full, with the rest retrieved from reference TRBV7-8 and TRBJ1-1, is GAGVSQSPRYKVAKRGQDVALRCDPISGHVSLFWYQQALGQGPEFLTYFQNEAQLDKSGLPSDRFFAERPEGSVSTLKIQRTQQEDSAVYLCASSRTEGRTEAFFGQGTRLTVV.

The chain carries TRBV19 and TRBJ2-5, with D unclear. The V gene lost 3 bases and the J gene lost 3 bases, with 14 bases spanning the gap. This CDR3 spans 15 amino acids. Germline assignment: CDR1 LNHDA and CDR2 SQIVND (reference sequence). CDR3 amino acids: CASSISLFREETQYF. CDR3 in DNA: TGTGCCAGTAGTATCTCCCTCTTTCGGGAAGAGACCCAGTACTTC.

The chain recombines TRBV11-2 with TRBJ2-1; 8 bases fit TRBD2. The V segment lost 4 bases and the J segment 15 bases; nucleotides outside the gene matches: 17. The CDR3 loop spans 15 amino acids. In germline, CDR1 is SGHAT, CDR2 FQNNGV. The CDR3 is CASSSLAALTPGGFF. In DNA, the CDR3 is TGTGCCAGCAGCTCACTAGCGGCCTTAACACCTGGTGGGTTCTTC.